Each of the 7 T cell receptor beta chains below was sequenced from the same sample in a study of blood T cell repertoires in COVID-19. The method was immunoSEQ multiplex PCR; TCRdb's version includes in-frame clones alone and lacks a portion of them. The data show fewer than 60,000 clones, 88% seen once. The sample consisted of peripheral blood. Every receptor here comes from a human donor with active COVID-19. The donor label of this sample is uncertain.

V and J are TRBV5-1 and TRBJ2-1; 10 bases align to TRBD1. The CDR3 consists of 17 residues. V gave up 4 bases and J gave up 7 bases; unmatched junction bases: 14. Germline V gene data show CDR1 as SGHRS and CDR2 as YFSETQ. CDR3 sequence reads: CASSPGDRGSLWNEQFF. As DNA, the CDR3 is TGCGCCAGCAGCCCGGGGGACAGGGGTTCCTTGTGGAATGAGCAGTTCTTC.

The chain has TRBV6-1 and TRBJ1-6; D not resolved. CDR3 size: 13 residues. V lost 3 bases to trimming and J lost 10 bases, with 10 bases between them. Germline assignment: CDR1 MNHNS and CDR2 SASEGT. The CDR3 DNA reads as TGTGCCAGCAGTGACGGGGTGGGATCACCCCTCCACTTT. As protein: CASSDGVGSPLHF.

The rearrangement joins TRBV7-8 to TRBJ1-6; D gene unclear. The CDR3 length is 17 residues. V lost 1 base and J lost 7, with 17 bases in between. CDR1 is SGHVS, CDR2 FQNEAQ, per germline. CDR3 protein: CASSLERYAGGNSPLHF. The CDR3 DNA reads TGTGCCAGCAGCTTAGAGAGATACGCAGGTGGGAATTCACCCCTCCACTTT. Full variable domain (rest looked up from reference TRBV7-8 and TRBJ1-6): GAGVSQSPRYKVAKRGQDVALRCDPISGHVSLFWYQQALGQGPEFLTYFQNEAQLDKSGLPSDRFFAERPEGSVSTLKIQRTQQEDSAVYLCASSLERYAGGNSPLHFGNGTRLTVT.

This chain joins TRBV6-6 and TRBJ1-1; D gene ambiguous. Germline-derived CDR1 and CDR2 are MNHNY and SVGAGI (reference sequence). The CDR3 spans 15 residues. V was trimmed by 3 bases and J by 4 bases, leaving 15 bases between them. The CDR3 DNA reads TGTGCCAGCAGTTATAGTGTCAGGCTGGGCACTGAAGCTTTCTTT. This encodes CASSYSVRLGTEAFF.

This chain's CDR3 is CASSLGADLYEQYF. The CDR3 nucleotides are TGTGCCAGCAGCTTGGGGGCGGACTTATACGAGCAGTACTTC. The chain joins TRBV5-5 to TRBJ2-7; possible D gene TRBD2, 5 bases. Trimming pared 0 bases from V and 4 bases from J, leaving 11 bases between. There are 14 residues in the CDR3. Germline loops: CDR1 SGHKS, CDR2 YYEKEE (reference sequence).

The chain recombines TRBV15 with TRBJ2-7; D ambiguous. Trimming removed 0 bases from V and 1 base from J, with 10 bases in between. The CDR3 has 15 amino acids. Looked up from germline, CDR1 is LNHNV and CDR2 is YYDKDF (reference sequence). Here the CDR3 DNA reads TGTGCCACCAGCAGAGACCCCTCGGAGTCCTACGAGCAGTACTTC. Protein: CATSRDPSESYEQYF.

The V gene is TRBV24-1, the J gene TRBJ2-1, with 9 bases matching TRBD1. V was clipped by 5 bases and J by 5 bases; unmatched bases: 12. Per germline, CDR1 KGHDR and CDR2 SFDVKD. The CDR3 consists of 17 residues. The CDR3 region is CATSGLPTGGLDNEQFF. The CDR3 DNA sequence: TGTGCCACCAGTGGCCTACCGACAGGGGGTCTGGACAATGAGCAGTTCTTC.